This T cell receptor (beta chain) was profiled in a study of blood T cell repertoires in COVID-19. Profiling relied on immunoSEQ multiplex PCR, and the TCRdb table lists in-frame clones only, not all of them. The table lists 190,000 or so clones, 85% of them singletons. The TCR sequence derives from a man aged 35-49 years who had recovered from COVID-19. Sequences were obtained from PBMCs or T cells enriched from blood (not recorded which).

This CDR3 is CAISEYFAGNGANVLTF. CDR3 nucleotides: TGTGCCATCAGTGAGTATTTTGCGGGAAATGGGGCCAACGTCCTGACTTTC. V gene TRBV10-3 combines with J gene TRBJ2-6, with D possibly being TRBD2 (6 bases). Per the germline V gene, CDR1 is ENHRY and CDR2 is SYGVKD. V gave up 1 base and J gave up 3 bases, with 13 bases separating them. This CDR3 spans 17 amino acids.